This T cell receptor (beta chain) comes out of a study of T cells after posttransplantation cyclophosphamide (TCRdb year 2016). About the full investigation: Using TRB sequencing, the study followed how the T cell repertoire reconstituted after myeloablative bone marrow transplantation in which posttransplantation cyclophosphamide served as GVHD prophylaxis. Samples from a few dozen PTCy-treated patients and under 20 related bone marrow donors of those patients were subjected to antigen receptor sequencing. Blood from all 35 or so PTCy patients who had 1-year posttransplant specimens underwent TRB sequencing. In 3 patients, TRB sequencing was also performed on up to 3 more blood samples taken 2 to 5.2 years after transplant, and in several patients, pretransplant blood was also TRB-sequenced. TRA and TRB clonality were tightly correlated in roughly ten samples, so subsequent TCR analyses focused on TRB only. Public TRB sequences were checked against a database of over 3,000 sequences associated with responses to pathogens, tumor antigens, self-antigens and alloantigens.

This clone was seen a handful of times. Its cognate antigen has yet to be identified. Nothing much larger sits one base from this clone, and base qualities are not available. Related bone marrow donors provided peripheral blood samples on the day of marrow donation. Peripheral blood and bone marrow mononuclear cells were isolated by Ficoll-Hypaque density centrifugation and cryopreserved. Including cysteine and phenylalanine, the CDR3 has 14 amino acids. The CDR3 DNA has 42 bases and is translated from base 1. CDR1 and CDR2 are read off the germline V gene as SGHRS and YFSETQ. Relative to germline, V is 4 bases shorter and J is 5 bases shorter, with 15 bases between their ends. Paper-wide results and their limitations: The TRB repertoires of T cells infiltrating skin or the GI tract showed only limited overlap with the TRB repertoires found in blood. Donor-recipient similarity was low at 1-2 months but rose over the first year, and later blood repertoires were often dominated by donor CD8+ memory clones. Across 45 patients, recipient CMV seropositivity and CMV reactivation were highly associated with TRB clonality; PTCy diversity was similar to CNI/methotrexate controls.

Genomic DNA was used for TRB sequencing, which was performed with the immunoSEQ assay at survey resolution or with the hsTCRB kit. On the study's bioinformatics: The immunoSEQ software handled initial read processing, and the LymphoSeq R package was used for repertoire analyses. Clonality was computed as 1 minus normalized Shannon entropy, and a Gini coefficient was also calculated for each TRB dataset. Phenotypes of unsorted samples were inferred by mapping TRB sequences from sorted subsets of the recipient or donor onto unsorted samples of the same recipient. TCRdb carries this immuneACCESS record with in-frame sequences only. Its versions omit some clonotypes, under half of them owing to an unresolved V gene in the studies checked, with the rest unexplained. V, J and clone size are those of that table, while D and trimming were read from the DNA. The table for this sample lists around 44,000 clones, none of them counted only once. The ten largest make up about 2% of the sample.

Recombination connected TRBV5-1 to TRBJ2-5; no D gene is confidently identified. Sequenced input: PBMCs. The source of this sequence is a man aged 35 to 55 in good health, CMV-negative, and a related stem cell transplant donor. The bases are TGCGCCAGCAGCGGCCGAGGAGCTGATGAGACCCAGTACTTC. Its protein is CASSGRGADETQYF.